This T cell receptor beta chain comes out of a study of T cell responses to AZD1222 COVID-19 vaccine. The V end lost 1 base, the J end lost 6 bases, and 7 bases lay between the germline ends. The germline CDR1 and CDR2 sequences are SQVTM and ANQGSEA. CDR3 size: 12 residues. TCRdb's table, derived via immunoSEQ multiplex PCR, lists solely in-frame clones and lacks some. In the table there are tens of thousands of clones, 81% of which are singletons. Broader study findings: Of the AZD1222 recipients, only 5 to 7 were seropositive at baseline. Clonal diversity was possibly underestimated, and white British individuals and females predominated among donors.

Note on this clone: Its target is not known.

The source material was peripheral blood, sampled 28 days after the second AZD1222 dose. J is TRBJ2-1 and V is TRBV29-1; TRBD1 might be the D (5 bases). This clonotype originated in an adult who received the AZD1222 COVID-19 vaccine. The CDR3, as DNA: TGCAGCGTTGAAGTGCAGGGCAATGAGCAGTTCTTC. Its protein is CSVEVQGNEQFF.